This T cell receptor beta chain emerged from a study of yellow fever vaccine responses in identical twins. Trimming removed 0 bases at V and 4 bases at J, with 13 bases between. The CDR3 length is 15 residues. Germline V gene data show CDR1 as DFQATT and CDR2 as SNEGSKA (reference sequence). TCRdb passed the RT-PCR reads through MiXCR, listing each CDR3 protein once. Of under 20,000 distinct CDR3 sequences detected, approximately 70% appear once; the ten largest clones hold about 2.5%. The sequences come from T cells from blood (PBMCs), unsorted or a sorted subset (not recorded which), collected before or after yellow fever vaccination (not recorded which). This clonotype was obtained from a woman younger than 35 who received the yellow fever vaccine. The chain recombines TRBV20-1 with TRBJ2-1; the D gene is possibly TRBD1 (5 bases). CDR3 in DNA: TGCAGTGCTAGAGATATTAGGGGCTCTTACAATGAGCAGTTCTTC. Protein: CSARDIRGSYNEQFF.